Listed below are T cell receptor beta chains from one sample, sequenced in a study of blood T cell repertoires in COVID-19. Clones were sequenced by immunoSEQ multiplex PCR, and TCRdb holds only the in-frame ones, with some missing. The profile covers about 230,000 clones, with 75% to 85% appearing a single time and around 1.3% taken by the ten largest. The specimen was peripheral blood. These receptors all come from a woman in her twenties or thirties with COVID-19, enrolled during active disease. The CDR3 runs from the conserved cysteine through the conserved F or W. D genes are given only for firm matches. A clone size is listed for some rows: how often the clone was seen (once, few, many), or a class if it is expanded.

D	V	J	size	DNA	CDR3
TRBD1	TRBV5-1	TRBJ2-5	NA	TGCGCCAGCAGCAGGGGGCAAGGAGAGACCCAGTACTTC	CASSRGQGETQYF
TRBD2	TRBV4-1	TRBJ2-7	NA	TGCGCCAGCAGCCAAGGAACTAGCGGGGGGGCCTACGAGCAGTACTTC	CASSQGTSGGAYEQYF
NA	TRBV27	TRBJ2-2	NA	TGTGCCAGCAGTTTACTCGCAGGGAACACCGGGGAGCTGTTTTTT	CASSLLAGNTGELFF
TRBD1	TRBV28	TRBJ2-5	NA	TGTGCCAGCGGGGCTGCGACAGGGGAAAAGACCCAGTACTTC	CASGAATGEKTQYF
NA	TRBV6-2/TRBV6-3	TRBJ2-3	NA	TGTGCCAGCAGTTACTCCGGGGGTCTGGATACGCAGTATTTT	CASSYSGGLDTQYF
NA	TRBV13	TRBJ2-3	NA	TGTGCCAGCAGCTTAGAGGGAGAGTGGGATTTT	CASSLEGEWDF
TRBD2	TRBV4-3	TRBJ2-1	NA	TGCGCCAGCAGCTATAGCGGGACTGAGCAGTTCTTC	CASSYSGTEQFF
NA	TRBV6-2/TRBV6-3	TRBJ1-2	NA	TGTGCCAGCAGTTACTCGACAGTTACCTCTAACTATGGCTACACCTTC	CASSYSTVTSNYGYTF
TRBD1	TRBV5-1	TRBJ2-4	NA	TGCGCCAGCAGCTTGGAGGGACAGGGGGGAAACATTCAGTACTTC	CASSLEGQGGNIQYF
NA	TRBV2	TRBJ2-6	few	TGTGCCAGCAGTGAAAACAGAGATTTCTTCTCTGGGGCCAACGTCCTGACTTTC	CASSENRDFFSGANVLTF
TRBD1	TRBV5-4	TRBJ1-2	once	TGTGCCAGCAGCCCTTTAGGGGGCGAAGCCTATGGCTACACCTTC	CASSPLGGEAYGYTF
NA	TRBV19	TRBJ2-7	NA	TGTGCCAGTAGTATTGAACAGGGCTACTACGAGCAGTACTTC	CASSIEQGYYEQYF
NA	TRBV3-1/TRBV3-2	TRBJ2-1	few	TGTGCCAGCAGCCAAGGAGGAGGGACAGTCTGGGACAATGAGCAGTTCTTC	CASSQGGGTVWDNEQFF
TRBD1	TRBV11-2	TRBJ1-2	many	TGTGCCAGCAGCTTAGATTCGACAGGGACCTATGGCTACACCTTC	CASSLDSTGTYGYTF
NA	TRBV30	TRBJ2-5	NA	TGTGCCTGGAGTCCCGCCAGTGGAGAGACCCAGTACTTC	CAWSPASGETQYF
NA	TRBV2	TRBJ1-6	few	TGTGCCAGCAGTGAAGCTAGGGGAAATTCACCCCTCCACTTT	CASSEARGNSPLHF
TRBD2	TRBV5-4	TRBJ2-3	NA	TGTGCCAGCACCCAAGGGCAAGCGGGACTCAAAGCAGATACGCAGTATTTT	CASTQGQAGLKADTQYF
TRBD1	TRBV20-1	TRBJ2-1	few	TGCAGTGCTAGTACCGACAGGGAGTGGGATGAGCAGTTCTTC	CSASTDREWDEQFF
NA	TRBV27	TRBJ2-5	NA	TGTGCCAGCAGTTTATGGGGTGCGGGCCAAGAGACCCAGTACTTC	CASSLWGAGQETQYF
NA	TRBV6-4	TRBJ2-5	once	TGTGCCAGCAACCGGGACTCCCTATCTACTGAGACCCAGTACTTC	CASNRDSLSTETQYF
TRBD2	TRBV19	TRBJ2-2	NA	TGTGCCAGTGGCACTAGCGTGAACACCGGGGAGCTGTTTTTT	CASGTSVNTGELFF
TRBD1	TRBV6-5	TRBJ2-5	once	TGTGCCAGCAGTCAGCAGGGGGTGGCAGAGACCCAGTACTTC	CASSQQGVAETQYF
TRBD1	TRBV5-6	TRBJ1-3	NA	TGTGCCAGCAGCTTCGGACAGGGGACCTACTTTTTCTCTGGAAACACCATATATTTT	CASSFGQGTYFFSGNTIYF
TRBD1	TRBV28	TRBJ1-2	few	TGTGCCAGCAGTGGCGGGACAGGGGATGGCTACACCTTC	CASSGGTGDGYTF
TRBD2	TRBV7-3	TRBJ2-1	NA	TGTGCCAGCAGCCCAACTCCGGGACTAGCAGATGAGCAGTTCTTC	CASSPTPGLADEQFF
NA	TRBV25-1	TRBJ1-2	NA	TGTGCCAGCAGTGCAGCGACAGTAGATGGTCTAGGTGGCTACACCTTC	CASSAATVDGLGGYTF
NA	TRBV6-5	TRBJ1-1	once	TGTGCCAGCAGCCATAATGACAGGAGAGACACTGAAGCTTTCTTT	CASSHNDRRDTEAFF
NA	TRBV7-2	TRBJ2-5	NA	TGTGCCAGCAGCTTAGAGGGACATGTACAAGAGACCCAGTACTTC	CASSLEGHVQETQYF
TRBD1	TRBV11-1	TRBJ1-2	few	TGTGCCAGCAGCACCCTACAGGGGGTGAACTATGGCTACACCTTC	CASSTLQGVNYGYTF
TRBD2	TRBV27	TRBJ2-2	NA	TGTGCCAGCAGTTTTTACGGGAGGAGAGACACCGGGGAGCTGTTTTTT	CASSFYGRRDTGELFF
TRBD2	TRBV12-3/TRBV12-4	TRBJ2-5	few	TGTGCCAGCAGCCGACTAGCGGGAGAGACCCAGTACTTC	CASSRLAGETQYF
TRBD2	TRBV20-1	TRBJ2-7	NA	TGCAGTGCTAGTTCCCTAAGTAGACGGGAGGCCTACGAGCAGTACTTC	CSASSLSRREAYEQYF
TRBD1	TRBV25-1	TRBJ1-1	NA	TGTGCCAGCAGTGAATTGGGACAGGGTGGGGCTTTCTTT	CASSELGQGGAFF
NA	TRBV6-2/TRBV6-3	TRBJ2-3	NA	TGTGCCAGCAGTTGGTCGAACCCGGGAGATACGCAGTATTTT	CASSWSNPGDTQYF
TRBD1	TRBV7-8	TRBJ2-1	NA	TGTGCCAGCAGCCCAGGAGGGACAGGGTACAATGAGCAGTTCTTC	CASSPGGTGYNEQFF
TRBD1	TRBV27	TRBJ1-3	few	TGTGCCAGCAGTATAGGGGTGGGCAGGGGGCCAGGAAACACCATATATTTT	CASSIGVGRGPGNTIYF
TRBD2	TRBV5-1	TRBJ2-5	many	TGCGCCAGCAGATTGACTAGCGGGGACCCTCAAGAGACCCAGTACTTC	CASRLTSGDPQETQYF
NA	TRBV11-2	TRBJ2-3	NA	TGTGCCTCTACTTGGGTAGCCCCCACAGATACGCAGTATTTT	CASTWVAPTDTQYF
NA	TRBV5-1	TRBJ2-3	NA	TGCGCCTCCGGGTTTTTAGATACGCAGTATTTT	CASGFLDTQYF
TRBD2	TRBV18	TRBJ2-2	NA	TGTGCCAGCTCACCAGGGAGGGGTAGGGCCGGGGAGCTGTTTTTT	CASSPGRGRAGELFF
TRBD1	TRBV29-1	TRBJ2-5	NA	TGCAGCGCACCTAAACAGGGGACAGAGACCCAGTACTTC	CSAPKQGTETQYF
TRBD1	TRBV28	TRBJ2-7	NA	TGTGCCAGCTTAACAGCAGGGGGCTCCTACGAGCAGTACTTC	CASLTAGGSYEQYF
NA	TRBV6-5	TRBJ2-7	NA	TGTGCCAGCAGTTACACCGCGACTCCCTACGAGCAGTACTTC	CASSYTATPYEQYF
NA	TRBV7-3	TRBJ2-1	NA	TGTGCCAGCAGCTTAGAGGGTGGCGATGAGCAGTTCTTC	CASSLEGGDEQFF
TRBD2	TRBV15	TRBJ2-5	NA	TGTGCCACCAGCAGAGGGGAGGGGCTGTACCAAGAGACCCAGTACTTC	CATSRGEGLYQETQYF
TRBD2	TRBV4-3	TRBJ2-4	NA	TGCGCCAGCAGCCAATACTCGGGGGGGGTAGCCAAAAACATTCAGTACTTC	CASSQYSGGVAKNIQYF
NA	TRBV11-2	TRBJ2-3	NA	TGTGCCAGCAGCTTCGGGGGAATCACAGATACGCAGTATTTT	CASSFGGITDTQYF
NA	TRBV27	TRBJ2-1	NA	TGTGCCAGCAGTTTAAACTCTATTTCCTACAATGAGCAGTTCTTC	CASSLNSISYNEQFF
NA	TRBV28	TRBJ1-1	NA	TGTGCCAGCAGTTTATGGGGAGGGAACACTGAAGCTTTCTTT	CASSLWGGNTEAFF
TRBD2	TRBV15	TRBJ2-2	NA	TGTGCCACCAGCAGAGTCGGCGGGGGAGGAGAAGCCGGGGAGCTGTTTTTT	CATSRVGGGGEAGELFF
TRBD1	TRBV7-2	TRBJ2-1	NA	TGTGCCAGCAGCTCCTGGACAGGGGGGATCGGTGAGCAGTTCTTC	CASSSWTGGIGEQFF
NA	TRBV7-9	TRBJ1-1	NA	TGTGCCAGCAGCTGGACAGACCAATCGAGTTTAGGAGCTTTCTTT	CASSWTDQSSLGAFF
NA	TRBV30	TRBJ2-5	NA	TGTGCCTGGAGCAGCAGGGGGGTAGAGACCCAGTACTTC	CAWSSRGVETQYF
NA	TRBV9	TRBJ2-2	NA	TGTGCCAGCAGCGTTGGGAATGGGAGAACCGGGGAGCTGTTTTTT	CASSVGNGRTGELFF
TRBD1	TRBV4-1	TRBJ2-2	NA	TGCGCCAGCAGCTTGAGGACAGGGTTTGACGGGGAGCTGTTTTTT	CASSLRTGFDGELFF